Listed below are T cell receptor beta chains from one sample, sequenced in a study of graft-versus-host responses after intestinal transplantation. This table comes from immunoSEQ multiplex PCR, and its TCRdb copy is limited to in-frame clones, with some not included. This sample yields about 15,000 clones, of which 70% to 85% are seen a single time; around 3.3% belongs to the top ten. Sample: ileum tissue, taken 14 days after transplant. The receptors derive from a human patient who received an intestinal transplant, so some T cells may come from the graft donor. The CDR3 runs from the conserved cysteine through the conserved F or W. A D gene is named only where the DNA matches it firmly. A clone size is listed for some rows: how often the clone was seen (once, few, many), or a class if it is expanded.

TRBV5-1	NA	TRBJ2-2	16	TRBD1	CASSLWTGPKTGELFF	TGCGCCAGCAGCTTATGGACAGGGCCGAAAACCGGGGAGCTGTTTTTT
TRBV19	NA	TRBJ2-3	15	TRBD2	CASSRTSGTTDTQYF	TGTGCCAGTAGTAGGACTAGCGGGACGACAGATACGCAGTATTTT
TRBV4-1	NA	TRBJ2-1	19	NA	CASSQDDLFNRVPYNEQFF	TGCGCCAGCAGCCAAGACGACCTCTTTAACAGGGTACCCTACAATGAGCAGTTCTTC
TRBV7-9	NA	TRBJ2-7	15	NA	CASSFAGSPPNEQYF	TGTGCCAGCAGCTTTGCAGGGAGCCCCCCCAACGAGCAGTACTTC
TRBV5-6	NA	TRBJ1-1	13	NA	CASSLLVNTEAFF	TGTGCCAGCAGCTTGCTTGTGAACACTGAAGCTTTCTTT
TRBV6-5	NA	TRBJ1-2	13	NA	CASRGRRYYGYTF	TGTGCCAGCAGGGGCAGACGGTACTATGGCTACACCTTC
TRBV19	NA	TRBJ2-1	14	TRBD2	CASSFAGGINEQFF	TGTGCCAGTAGTTTTGCGGGAGGGATTAATGAGCAGTTCTTC
TRBV5-1	NA	TRBJ1-4	14	NA	CASRQRTGNEKLFF	TGCGCCAGCAGACAAAGGACGGGAAATGAAAAACTGTTTTTT
TRBV5-1	once	TRBJ2-7	14	NA	CASSGGQSFYEQYF	TGCGCCAGCAGCGGCGGACAGTCTTTCTACGAGCAGTACTTC
TRBV27	NA	TRBJ2-7	14	TRBD1	CASSKQGVAYEQYF	TGTGCCAGCAGCAAACAGGGGGTCGCCTACGAGCAGTACTTC
TRBV27	NA	TRBJ1-1	14	NA	CASKNDRMNTEAFF	TGTGCCAGCAAGAATGACAGGATGAACACTGAAGCTTTCTTT
TRBV19	NA	TRBJ2-7	15	TRBD1	CASSVTGASSYEQYF	TGTGCCAGTAGTGTGACAGGGGCTTCCTCCTACGAGCAGTACTTC
TRBV28	NA	TRBJ2-1	12	NA	CASSPPSHEQFF	TGTGCCAGCAGTCCCCCGTCCCATGAGCAGTTCTTC
TRBV12-5	NA	TRBJ1-6	13	NA	CASGFLSESPLHF	TGTGCTAGTGGTTTTTTGTCGGAGTCACCCCTCCACTTT
TRBV5-6	NA	TRBJ1-5	15	NA	CASSLQGSLHQPQHF	TGTGCCAGCAGCTTGCAGGGCTCCTTACATCAGCCCCAGCATTTT
TRBV4-1	NA	TRBJ2-2	17	TRBD1	CASSQGTGGGGTGELFF	TGCGCCAGCAGCCAAGGAACAGGGGGCGGGGGCACCGGGGAGCTGTTTTTT